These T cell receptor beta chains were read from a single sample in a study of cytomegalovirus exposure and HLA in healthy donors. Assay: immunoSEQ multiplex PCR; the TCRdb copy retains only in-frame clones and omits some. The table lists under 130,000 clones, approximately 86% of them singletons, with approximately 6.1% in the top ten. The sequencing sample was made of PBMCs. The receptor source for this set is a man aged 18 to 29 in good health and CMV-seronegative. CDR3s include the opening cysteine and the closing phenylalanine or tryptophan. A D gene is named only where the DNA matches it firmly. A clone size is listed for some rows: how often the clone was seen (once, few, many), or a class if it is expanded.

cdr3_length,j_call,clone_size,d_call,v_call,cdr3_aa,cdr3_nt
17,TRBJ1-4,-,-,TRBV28,CASSLYLQQGRMKKLFF,TGTGCCAGCAGTCTATACCTACAACAGGGTAGAATGAAGAAACTGTTTTTT
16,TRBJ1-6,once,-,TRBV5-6,CASSLTGDSYNSPLHF,TGTGCCAGCAGCTTGACCGGGGACTCCTATAATTCACCCCTCCACTTT
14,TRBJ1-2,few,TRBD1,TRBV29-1,CSVARTGSLYGYTF,TGCAGCGTTGCGAGGACAGGATCTCTTTATGGCTACACCTTC
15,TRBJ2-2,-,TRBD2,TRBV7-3,CASSILAGEGGELFF,TGTGCCAGCAGCATACTAGCGGGAGAGGGCGGGGAGCTGTTTTTT
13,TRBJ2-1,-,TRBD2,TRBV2,CASSEIAGNEQFF,TGTGCCAGCAGTGAGATAGCGGGAAATGAGCAGTTCTTC
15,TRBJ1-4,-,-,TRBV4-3,CASSLSGGAGEKLFF,TGCGCCAGCAGCCTGTCCGGGGGGGCGGGCGAAAAACTGTTTTTT
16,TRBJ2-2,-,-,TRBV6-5,CASSYSTGGSTGELFF,TGTGCCAGCAGTTACTCAACCGGTGGTAGCACCGGGGAGCTGTTTTTT
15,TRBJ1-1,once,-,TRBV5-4,CASSSWRGSITEAFF,TGTGCCAGCAGCTCGTGGCGGGGGTCCATCACTGAAGCTTTCTTT
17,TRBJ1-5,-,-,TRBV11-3,CASSLPQQGRGVQPQHF,TGTGCCAGCAGCTTACCCCAACAGGGCCGGGGCGTGCAGCCCCAGCATTTT
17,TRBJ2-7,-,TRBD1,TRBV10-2,CASSESRTGVGYHEQYF,TGCGCCAGCAGTGAGTCAAGGACAGGGGTTGGGTACCACGAGCAGTACTTC
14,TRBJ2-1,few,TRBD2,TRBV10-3,CAISFGTTLDEQFF,TGTGCCATCAGTTTCGGGACTACCTTAGATGAGCAGTTCTTC
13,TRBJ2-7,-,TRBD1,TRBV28,CASRTTGAYEQYF,TGTGCCAGCAGGACCACAGGGGCCTACGAGCAGTACTTC
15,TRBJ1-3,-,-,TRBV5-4,CASSLAGYSGNTIYF,TGTGCCAGCAGCTTGGCCGGGTACTCTGGAAACACCATATATTTT
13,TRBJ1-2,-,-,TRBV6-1,CASSEGQNYGYTF,TGTGCCAGCAGTGAAGGGCAGAACTATGGCTACACCTTC
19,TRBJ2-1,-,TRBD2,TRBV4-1,CASSQPGLAEAGGYNEQFF,TGCGCCAGCAGCCAGCCGGGACTAGCGGAGGCCGGGGGCTACAATGAGCAGTTCTTC
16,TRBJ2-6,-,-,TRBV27,CASSSLRASGANVLTF,TGTGCCAGCTCCTCCCTGAGGGCCTCTGGGGCCAACGTCCTGACTTTC
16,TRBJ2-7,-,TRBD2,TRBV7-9,CASSLGLAGAGYEQYF,TGTGCCAGCAGCTTAGGACTAGCGGGAGCCGGCTACGAGCAGTACTTC
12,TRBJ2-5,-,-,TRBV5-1,CASSPPGETQYF,TGCGCCAGCAGCCCCCCGGGGGAGACCCAGTACTTC
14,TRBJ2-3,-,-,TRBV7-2,CASSSGLKPDTQYF,TGTGCCAGCAGCTCAGGCCTCAAGCCAGATACGCAGTATTTT